Here is one T cell receptor beta chain with its context. These data belong to a study of blood T cell repertoires in COVID-19. Background on the study: Collection of acute and convalescent COVID-19 samples took place in the United States, Italy and Spain. The analysed material was cDNA or gDNA that came from T cells, B-cell-depleted T cells, or PBMCs.

Looked up from germline, CDR1 is MRHNA and CDR2 is SNTAGT. The CDR3 totals 14 residues. Trimming removed 6 bases from V and 0 bases from J; junction bases left unmatched: 4. Authors' analysis steps: For nucleated cells, counts were estimated from reference gene primer amplification. Using immunoSEQ multiplex PCR, the repertoire was profiled, and TCRdb retains in-frame clones only, with some absent. That table supplies the V and J calls and clone size; D and trimming were determined from the DNA. The sample consists of approximately 150,000 clones, around nine tenths of them appearing once. The gene calls are TRBV6-4 and TRBJ1-1; 7 bases map to TRBD1. Sequenced material: peripheral blood. The TCR was taken from a woman aged 50 to 65 with acute or convalescent COVID-19. CDR3 in amino acids: CASRAQGMNTEAFF. CDR3 coding DNA: TGTGCCAGCAGGGCACAGGGGATGAACACTGAAGCTTTCTTT.